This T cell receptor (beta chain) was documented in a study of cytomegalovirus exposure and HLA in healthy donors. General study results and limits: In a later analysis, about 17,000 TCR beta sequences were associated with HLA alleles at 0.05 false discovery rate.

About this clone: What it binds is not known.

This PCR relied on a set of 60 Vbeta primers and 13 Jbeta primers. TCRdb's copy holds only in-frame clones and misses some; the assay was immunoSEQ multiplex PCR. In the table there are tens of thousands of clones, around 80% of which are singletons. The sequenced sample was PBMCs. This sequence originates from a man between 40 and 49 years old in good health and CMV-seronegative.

The DNA for the CDR3 is TGCGCCAGCAGTACCGACAGGGGAACGATAAACACTGAAGCTTTCTTT. Protein: CASSTDRGTINTEAFF. This rearrangement joins TRBV10-1 to TRBJ1-1; 8 nucleotides agree with TRBD1. Looked up from germline, CDR1 is WNHNN and CDR2 is SYGVQD (reference sequence). The V gene end was trimmed by 5 bases and the J gene end by 2 bases; junction bases not matched to a gene: 10. The CDR3 is 16 amino acids.